These 17 T cell receptor beta chains came from one sample sequenced in a study of HIV-infected patients and healthy controls. Alpha and beta constant-region primers primed reverse transcription of around 500 ng RNA. Alpha and beta chain libraries were made separately by chain-specific third strand synthesis with multiplexing indices. Using its own MiXCR run on the 5' RACE reads, TCRdb lists one record per CDR3 protein. The profile shows approximately 10,000 distinct CDR3 sequences, 7.5% to 9% of them singletons. No cell fractionation was done, so the repertoire covers all unsorted peripheral blood T cells. Sequences were obtained from blood. The receptors were sampled from an adult in good health.

This clonotype was detected only a few times. One end of the junction is discordant with germline, which a read error may explain. The V and J genes are TRBV3-1 and TRBJ2-1; the D gene is possibly TRBD2 (5 bases). The CDR3 is 14 amino acids. CDR1 is LGHDT and CDR2 is YNNKEL in the germline V gene (reference sequence). CDR3 in DNA: TGTGCCAGCAGACAAGGACTCATCTACAATGAGCAGTTCTTC. Amino acids: CASRQGLIYNEQFF.

Within the sample, this clonotype is medium-sized (0.01 to 0.1%). The CDR3 nucleotides are TGTGCCAGCAGCCCCTTTAGGACTAATTACGAGCAGTACTTC. Its protein product is CASSPFRTNYEQYF. The chain links TRBV7-6 to TRBJ2-7; D is possibly TRBD2 (6 bases). V shed 5 bases and J shed 4 bases, with 15 bases lying between them. This CDR3 is built from 14 residues. CDR1 and CDR2 from the germline V gene are SGHVS and FNYEAQ.

J is TRBJ1-1 and V is TRBV29-1, with D tentatively TRBD1 (6 bases). This CDR3 is built from 14 residues. Germline V lookup: CDR1 SQVTM, CDR2 ANQGSEA. The V gene lost 6 bases and the J gene lost 5 bases, with 19 bases spanning the gap. The CDR3 is CSVLWWGRRTEAFF. DNA of the CDR3: TGCAGCGTGTTATGGTGGGGGCGACGAACTGAAGCTTTCTTT.

The V gene is TRBV2, the J gene TRBJ1-2; D is uncertain. V lost 6 bases, J lost 4 bases, and 12 bases lay in between. The germline gives CDR1 SNHLY, CDR2 FYNNEI. The CDR3 is made up of 13 amino acids. The DNA for the CDR3 is TGTGCCAGCAGGGGCGACGTTCGCTATGGCTACACCTTC. This encodes CASRGDVRYGYTF. The variable domain in full, completed from reference TRBV2 and TRBJ1-2, reads EPEVTQTPSHQVTQMGQEVILRCVPISNHLYFYWYRQILGQKVEFLVSFYNNEISEKSEIFDDQFSVERPDGSNFTLKIRSTKLEDSAMYFCASRGDVRYGYTFGSGTRLTVV.

This clonotype was seen ten or more times. This chain joins TRBV12-3 or TRBV12-4 and TRBJ2-3; D is unresolved. V lost 3 bases, J lost 4 bases, and 5 bases lay in between. The CDR3 covers 12 residues. The CDR3 DNA sequence: TGTGCCAGCAGTTTTATAGCAGATACGCAGTATTTT. Its protein is CASSFIADTQYF.

This clonotype was observed at least ten times. This chain connects TRBV6-7 to TRBJ2-4; 7 positions match TRBD1. TRBV6-7 is noted as an ORF with a role that remains uncertain. V was pared by 10 bases and J by 5 bases, with 8 bases of the junction left unmatched. The CDR3 contains 13 residues. The CDR3 region has the DNA TGTGCCACCTCCGTCGACAGGGAAAACATTCAGTACTTC. Translating gives CATSVDRENIQYF.

The CDR3 sequence is CASNRDSWEKLFF. The DNA of the CDR3 is TGTGCCAGCAATAGGGACAGTTGGGAAAAACTGTTTTTT. This sequence joins TRBV28 and TRBJ1-4, with 7 bases identical to TRBD1. From germline, CDR1 is MDHEN and CDR2 SYDVKM. The CDR3 sequence is 13 residues long. The trim removed 7 bases at V and 8 bases at J, leaving 7 bases unmatched.

This clonotype was observed at least ten times. The chain recombines TRBV2 with TRBJ1-6, with TRBD1 identical over 9 bases. With V trimmed by 6 bases and J by 10 bases, 16 bases remained unmatched. Germline-derived CDR1 and CDR2 are SNHLY and FYNNEI. The CDR3 has 17 residues. CDR3 nucleotide sequence: TGTGCCAGCAGCGGGACAGGGCCTGGGGTTTGGGGATCACCCCTCCACTTT. It specifies CASSGTGPGVWGSPLHF.

This clonotype is labeled medium-sized. The J gene is TRBJ1-1, the V gene TRBV18, with 7 bases aligning to TRBD1. Germline CDR1 and CDR2: KGHSH and LQKENI. This CDR3 contains 15 residues. With 0 bases clipped from V and 4 bases from J, the junction kept 5 bases outside the gene matches. The CDR3 protein is CASSPPKGAGTEAFF. The CDR3 DNA reads TGTGCCAGCTCACCACCAAAGGGGGCAGGCACTGAAGCTTTCTTT.

Sample share makes this clonotype medium-sized. The V call is TRBV7-2, the J call TRBJ2-5; D not certain. V was trimmed by 1 base and J by 3 bases, leaving 6 bases between them. CDR3 length equals 13 residues. From germline, CDR1 is SGHTA and CDR2 FQGNSA. CDR3 sequence: CASSLVREETQYF. CDR3 in DNA: TGTGCCAGCAGCTTAGTACGAGAAGAGACCCAGTACTTC.

This clonotype came up many times. The CDR3, as DNA: TGTGCCAGCAGCTTACGGGGGAACTTCTACGAGCAGTACTTC. The encoded protein is CASSLRGNFYEQYF. The J gene is TRBJ2-7, the V gene TRBV11-1; tentative D call: TRBD2 (6 bases). The CDR3 runs to 14 residues. In germline, CDR1 is SGHAT, CDR2 FQDESV (reference sequence). The V end was cut by 2 bases, the J end by 3 bases, with 11 bases between.

The rearrangement joins TRBV19 to TRBJ2-2; 7 nucleotides line up with TRBD1. J gave up 5 bases and V 2 bases, and 5 bases lay outside the gene matches. The germline V gene has CDR1 LNHDA and CDR2 SQIVND (reference sequence). This CDR3 is built from 15 residues. CDR3: CASSIRQGSTGELFF. CDR3 DNA: TGTGCCAGTAGTATAAGACAGGGTAGTACCGGGGAGCTGTTTTTT.

This clonotype is judged medium-sized. The V gene is TRBV29-1, the J gene TRBJ1-1; D is undetermined. Deletions cut 2 bases from V and 4 bases from J, with 11 bases between. The CDR3 length is 13 residues. Germline V gene lookup returns CDR1 SQVTM and CDR2 ANQGSEA. The CDR3 bases are TGCAGCGTTGAACCTGTGCTCGTCACTGAAGCTTTCTTT. Translation: CSVEPVLVTEAFF.

By share, this clonotype ranks as medium-sized. The CDR3 nucleotides read TGCGCCAGCAGCTGGGTAGGGGAAAAACTGTTTTTT. Residues: CASSWVGEKLFF. The J gene is TRBJ1-4, the V gene TRBV5-1; D not resolved. Germline V gives CDR1 SGHRS, CDR2 YFSETQ. CDR3 size: 12 residues. V was clipped by 3 bases and J by 8 bases, with 8 bases between them.

Relative to its sample, this clonotype is medium-sized. V and J are TRBV15 and TRBJ2-1; D is perhaps TRBD2 (5 bases). V lost 0 bases to trimming and J lost 8 bases, with 11 bases between them. The CDR3 runs 14 residues. The V gene's germline CDR1 is LNHNV and CDR2 YYDKDF (reference sequence). CDR3 residues: CATSRDRTADEQFF. CDR3 coding DNA: TGTGCCACCAGCAGAGATCGAACAGCGGATGAGCAGTTCTTC.

By its share, this clonotype is medium-sized (0.01 to 0.1%). The chain employs TRBV30 and TRBJ2-7, with 10 positions matching TRBD1. The germline gives CDR1 GTSNPN, CDR2 SVGIG (reference sequence). V shed 2 bases, J shed 5 bases, and the junction held 6 bases outside the gene matches. The CDR3 is 14 amino acids. The DNA for the CDR3 is TGTGCCTGGAGTACCGGGACAGGGGCCAACGAGCAGTACTTC. Its translation: CAWSTGTGANEQYF.

This clonotype has only a few counts. This chain joins TRBV5-4 and TRBJ2-2; 9 nucleotides line up with TRBD2. The CDR3 has 18 amino acids. J was trimmed by 7 bases and V by 3 bases; bases with no gene match: 16. The germline V gene encodes CDR1 SGHNT and CDR2 YYREEE (reference sequence). DNA of the CDR3: TGTGCCAGCAGCTATGTCATAACTAGCGGGTCCTCAGGCGGGGAGCTGTTTTTT. Amino acids: CASSYVITSGSSGGELFF.